Listed below are T cell receptor beta chains from one sample, sequenced in a study of blood T cell repertoires in COVID-19. This table comes from immunoSEQ multiplex PCR, and its TCRdb copy is limited to in-frame clones, with some not included. Of 130,000 to 150,000 clones detected, under 90% appear once; the ten largest clones hold 3.5% to 4%. Sequencing input: peripheral blood. All receptors derive from a man aged 65 to 79 who had recovered from COVID-19. The CDR3 runs from the conserved cysteine through the conserved F or W. A D gene is named only where the DNA matches it firmly. Size values are once, few and many counts, or a class for expanded clones, and some rows have none.

D: NA
J: TRBJ1-5
size: NA
V: TRBV2
DNA: TGTGCCAGCAGTCCATTCACACAGGTGGGCAATCAGCCCCAGCATTTT
CDR3: CASSPFTQVGNQPQHF

D: TRBD1
J: TRBJ2-1
size: NA
V: TRBV4-3
DNA: TGCGCCAGCAGCCTACTGACCGGGACAGCCTACAATGAGCAGTTCTTC
CDR3: CASSLLTGTAYNEQFF

D: NA
J: TRBJ2-6
size: once
V: TRBV11-3
DNA: TGTGCCAGCAGCCTTGGAGGGGCTGGGGCCAACGTCCTGACTTTC
CDR3: CASSLGGAGANVLTF

D: NA
J: TRBJ1-3
size: NA
V: TRBV19
DNA: TGTGCCAGTAGTAAGGACAGTACTGGAAACACCATATATTTT
CDR3: CASSKDSTGNTIYF

D: NA
J: TRBJ1-2
size: NA
V: TRBV12-3/TRBV12-4
DNA: TGTGCCAGCAGTTTTTGGGGGGACGGTGGCTACACCTTC
CDR3: CASSFWGDGGYTF

D: NA
J: TRBJ2-2
size: few
V: TRBV27
DNA: TGTGCCAGCAGTCCAAGCTCGGGAGGGGGCCAGAACACCGGGGAGCTGTTTTTT
CDR3: CASSPSSGGGQNTGELFF

D: TRBD1
J: TRBJ1-1
size: NA
V: TRBV18
DNA: TGTGCCAGCTCACCCGGACAGGGAAGGTTCAACACTGAAGCTTTCTTT
CDR3: CASSPGQGRFNTEAFF

D: NA
J: TRBJ2-1
size: NA
V: TRBV2
DNA: TGTGCCAGCAGTGAGTCGGACGAGCGGAGCTGGAATGAGCAGTTCTTC
CDR3: CASSESDERSWNEQFF

D: TRBD1
J: TRBJ2-7
size: NA
V: TRBV6-1
DNA: TGTGCCAGCGCGGGACAGGGTAGCTACGAGCAGTACTTC
CDR3: CASAGQGSYEQYF

D: TRBD2
J: TRBJ2-7
size: once
V: TRBV9
DNA: TGTGCCAATCTGACGACTAGCGTTTGGGGGATCTCCTACGAGCAGTACTTC
CDR3: CANLTTSVWGISYEQYF

D: TRBD2
J: TRBJ2-3
size: NA
V: TRBV27
DNA: TGTGCCAGCAGTTTATCAAACCTAGCGGGAGGCACAGATACGCAGTATTTT
CDR3: CASSLSNLAGGTDTQYF

D: TRBD1
J: TRBJ2-5
size: few
V: TRBV9
DNA: TGTGCCAGCAGCGTAGTGGGACAGGGGGGAGAGACCCAGTACTTC
CDR3: CASSVVGQGGETQYF

D: TRBD2
J: TRBJ2-1
size: NA
V: TRBV7-3
DNA: TGTGCCAGCAGCCCACTAGCGGGGGAATACAATGAGCAGTTCTTC
CDR3: CASSPLAGEYNEQFF

D: NA
J: TRBJ2-4
size: once
V: TRBV3-1/TRBV3-2
DNA: TGTGCCAGCAGCCAAGTTTTGGACAGCAAAAACATTCAGTACTTC
CDR3: CASSQVLDSKNIQYF

D: NA
J: TRBJ2-7
size: NA
V: TRBV6-1
DNA: TGTGCCAGCAGTGAAGCTCCCCTACCCTCGGCAGGAACCTACGAGCAGTACTTC
CDR3: CASSEAPLPSAGTYEQYF

D: NA
J: TRBJ1-4
size: NA
V: TRBV18
DNA: TGTGCCAGCTCGCGTCCTAATGAAAAACTGTTTTTT
CDR3: CASSRPNEKLFF

D: TRBD1
J: TRBJ1-1
size: NA
V: TRBV15
DNA: TGTGCCACCAGCAGAGATCCCGGGACAGATAAAGCTTTCTTT
CDR3: CATSRDPGTDKAFF

D: TRBD1
J: TRBJ1-6
size: NA
V: TRBV19
DNA: TGTGCCAGTAGTCCGGCAGACAGGGTCAATTCACCCCTCCACTTT
CDR3: CASSPADRVNSPLHF

D: TRBD2
J: TRBJ2-3
size: NA
V: TRBV9
DNA: TGTGCCAGCAGCGTAGGCGGGAGCAGCACAGATACGCAGTATTTT
CDR3: CASSVGGSSTDTQYF

D: NA
J: TRBJ1-5
size: NA
V: TRBV12-3/TRBV12-4
DNA: TGTGCCAGCAGTTTTAGAGGGCCCCGGCTCCAGCATTTT
CDR3: CASSFRGPRLQHF